The 5 T cell receptor beta chains listed next were all sequenced from one sample in a study of shared clonotypes between healthy human individuals. Generated by immunoSEQ multiplex PCR, the TCRdb table keeps only in-frame clones and is missing some. Of approximately 1,500,000 clones in the sample, nearly 99% were seen once. The sequenced sample consisted of naive CD4+ T cells sorted from blood. Subset denoted: CD45RA+ positively selected. These receptors originate from a man younger than 40 in good health.

The chain is built from TRBV28 and TRBJ2-7, with D perhaps assigned TRBD1 or TRBD2 (5 bases each). V lost 7 bases and J lost 7, with 17 bases in between. Germline CDR1 is MDHEN and CDR2 is SYDVKM. The CDR3 runs 13 residues. CDR3 loop: CASKGPSTGEQYF. The DNA of the CDR3 is TGTGCCAGCAAGGGACCGAGTACGGGTGAGCAGTACTTC.

The V call is TRBV7-8, the J call TRBJ1-5; no reliable D call. CDR3 size: 13 residues. V lost 5 bases to trimming and J lost 6 bases, with 11 bases between them. In germline, CDR1 is SGHVS, CDR2 FQNEAQ. The CDR3 DNA sequence: TGTGCCAGCAGCCAAAGTACGTCTCAGCCCCAGCATTTT. It specifies CASSQSTSQPQHF.

This sequence joins TRBV5-1 and TRBJ1-1; D is perhaps TRBD1 (5 bases). V was clipped by 0 bases and J by 4 bases, with 13 bases between them. Germline CDR1 SGHRS, CDR2 YFSETQ. The CDR3 contains 15 residues. The CDR3 is CASSLDGGGGTEAFF. The CDR3 coding sequence is TGCGCCAGCAGCTTGGATGGGGGTGGTGGCACTGAAGCTTTCTTT.

J is TRBJ2-7 and V is TRBV5-5, with TRBD2 matching 7 bases. Germline CDR1 and CDR2: SGHKS and YYEKEE (reference sequence). The CDR3 covers 15 residues. Losses at the gene ends were 0 bases for V and 2 bases for J; bases not matched to a gene: 5. DNA for the CDR3: TGTGCCAGCAGCTTGGCCGCTAGCGGAACCTACGAGCAGTACTTC. Translating gives CASSLAASGTYEQYF. The full variable domain, completed using reference TRBV5-5 and TRBJ2-7, is DAGVTQSPTHLIKTRGQQVTLRCSPISGHKSVSWYQQVLGQGPQFIFQYYEKEERGRGNFPDRFSARQFPNYSSELNVNALLLGDSALYLCASSLAASGTYEQYFGPGTRLTVT.

V is TRBV5-5 and J is TRBJ2-2; D unresolved. Germline CDR1 SGHKS, CDR2 YYEKEE (reference sequence). The V end lost 4 bases, the J end lost 0 bases, and 10 bases lay between the germline ends. The CDR3 loop spans 15 amino acids. CDR3 protein: CASSLSQTNTGELFF. The CDR3 region has the DNA TGTGCCAGCAGCCTGTCGCAGACGAACACCGGGGAGCTGTTTTTT.